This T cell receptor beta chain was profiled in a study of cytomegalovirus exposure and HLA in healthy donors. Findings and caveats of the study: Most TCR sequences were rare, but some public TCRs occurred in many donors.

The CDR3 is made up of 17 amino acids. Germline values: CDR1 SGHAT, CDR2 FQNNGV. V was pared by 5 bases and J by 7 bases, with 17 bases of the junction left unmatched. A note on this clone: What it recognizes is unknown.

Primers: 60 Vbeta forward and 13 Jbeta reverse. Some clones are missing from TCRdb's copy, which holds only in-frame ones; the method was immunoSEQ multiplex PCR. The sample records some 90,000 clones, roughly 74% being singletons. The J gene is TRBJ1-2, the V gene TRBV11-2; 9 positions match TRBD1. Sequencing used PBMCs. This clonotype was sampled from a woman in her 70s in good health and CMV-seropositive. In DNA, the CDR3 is TGTGCCAGCAGCGCTCCGGGACAGGGCTTTCTAGGCGGTGGCTACACCTTC. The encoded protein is CASSAPGQGFLGGGYTF.